The TCR beta chain under discussion was sequenced for a study of shared clonotypes between healthy human individuals. Study-level points and caveats: Incompleteness in sorted-subset sequencing, despite large depth, was shown by rarefaction.

Among the donors, all were Caucasian adults who lived in Nashville, Tennessee. On this clone: Its target is not known.

Original methodology: ImmunoSEQ sequences covered only the junction and lacked quality scores; filtering therefore differed. Assay used: immunoSEQ multiplex PCR; TCRdb lists only in-frame clones, some missing. Clonal size and the V and J genes are those of that table, whereas D and trimming came from the DNA. The sample lists about 680,000 clones, 73% occurring once. The trim removed 8 bases at V and 2 bases at J, leaving 8 bases unmatched. The CDR3 extends over 14 amino acids. Germline CDR1 MDHEN, CDR2 SYDVKM. The specimen was memory CD4+ T cells sorted from blood. Documented subset: CD45RA-negative fraction. The chain uses TRBV28 and TRBJ2-7, with TRBD2 matching over 8 bases. This TCR derives from a woman under 40 in good health. CDR3 amino acids: CASAAGGDAYEQYF. The CDR3 coding sequence is TGTGCCAGCGCTGCGGGGGGAGACGCCTACGAGCAGTACTTC.